This TCR beta chain was identified during a study of blood T cell repertoires in COVID-19. Study context: From T cells, B-cell-depleted T cells, or PBMCs came the material, which was cDNA or gDNA.

This clone was observed a single time. Between the trimmed V and J ends, which lost 6 bases and 8 bases, there was a span of 16 bases. Per the germline V gene, CDR1 is KGHSH and CDR2 is LQKENI. The CDR3 length is 13 residues. Cohort 3 donors counted as recovered after two negative PCRs, clearance, or resolved symptoms. How the authors handled the data: Estimates of nucleated cell counts were drawn from the amplification of reference gene primers. Profiled with immunoSEQ multiplex PCR; TCRdb holds only in-frame clones, not every one. The V and J calls and the clone size are those of that table, but D and trimming were determined from the DNA. The profile shows roughly 250,000 clones, about 90% of them singletons.

Material for sequencing was PBMCs or T cells enriched from blood (not recorded which). The rearrangement uses TRBV18 and TRBJ1-2; D perhaps matches TRBD1 (5 bases). The TCR was taken from a woman between 18 and 29 years old who had recovered from COVID-19. The CDR3 protein is CASSQSDSRGYTF. The DNA of the CDR3 is TGTGCCAGCTCCCAATCCGACAGCAGGGGCTACACCTTC.